This T cell receptor beta chain stems from a study of blood T cell repertoires in COVID-19. Across the study: The cDNA or gDNA used as material had been derived from T cells, B-cell-depleted T cells, or PBMCs.

V shed 4 bases, J shed 0 bases, and the junction held 6 bases outside the gene matches. This CDR3 comprises 17 residues. Germline V lookup: CDR1 SGDLS, CDR2 YYNGEE. Only in-frame clones appear in the TCRdb table, and some are missing; sequencing was by immunoSEQ multiplex PCR. The sample records 200,000 to 250,000 clones, around four fifths being singletons. The sequenced material came from peripheral blood. This receptor was obtained from a woman aged 80 or over with acute or convalescent COVID-19. This sequence joins TRBV9 and TRBJ2-3, with 12 bases that match TRBD2. CDR3 amino acids: CASSLPGLAGSTDTQYF. Written as DNA, the CDR3 is TGTGCCAGCAGCTTGCCGGGACTAGCGGGCAGCACAGATACGCAGTATTTT.